The 8 T cell receptor beta chains in this list originate from one sample, sequenced in a study of blood T cell repertoires in COVID-19. Only in-frame clones appear in the TCRdb table, and some are missing; sequencing was by immunoSEQ multiplex PCR. Of under 55,000 clones in the sample, approximately 84% were seen once. Sample: peripheral blood. These receptors were obtained from a human donor in a cohort sampled during active COVID-19.

The V gene is TRBV5-1, the J gene TRBJ2-7, with D possibly being TRBD2 (6 bases). The CDR3 totals 14 residues. V dropped 4 bases and J dropped 0 bases, with 11 bases sitting between them. Germline V gene sequence: CDR1 SGHRS, CDR2 YFSETQ. The CDR3 reads CASSTSSPSYEQYF. CDR3 nucleotide sequence: TGCGCCAGCAGCACTAGCTCTCCCTCCTACGAGCAGTACTTC.

V gene TRBV7-9 combines with J gene TRBJ1-3; D remains unclear. CDR3 length equals 15 residues. Between the trimmed V and J ends, which lost 5 bases and 2 bases, there was a span of 13 bases. Germline lookup yields CDR1 SEHNR and CDR2 FQNEAQ (reference sequence). CDR3 sequence reads: CASSLSGIPGNTIYF. The CDR3 DNA reads TGTGCCAGCAGCCTCTCCGGGATCCCTGGAAACACCATATATTTT.

This chain joins TRBV13 and TRBJ2-1; 9 nucleotides match TRBD2. From germline, CDR1 is PRHDT and CDR2 FYEKMQ (reference sequence). V gave up 0 bases and J gave up 10 bases; unmatched junction bases: 4. The CDR3 contains 14 residues. CDR3 loop: CASSLGRREGEQFF. The CDR3 region has the DNA TGTGCCAGCAGCTTAGGCCGGCGGGAGGGAGAGCAGTTCTTC.

The genes are TRBV14 and TRBJ2-7; D is perhaps TRBD1 (5 bases). V gave up 4 bases and J gave up 11 bases, with 15 bases separating them. CDR3 length equals 12 residues. Germline CDR1 is SGHDN and CDR2 is FVKESK. This CDR3 is CASSRSDTREYF. CDR3 bases: TGTGCCAGCAGCCGTTCGGACACGAGAGAGTACTTC.

CDR3 amino acids: CASSQAGGGRGYEQYF. DNA of the CDR3: TGTGCCAGCAGCCAAGCTGGCGGGGGGCGTGGGTACGAGCAGTACTTC. This chain uses TRBV3-1 (or the pseudogene TRBV3-2) with TRBJ2-7, with 8 bases matching TRBD2. Trimming removed 1 base from V and 4 bases from J; junction bases left unmatched: 9. From germline, CDR1 is LGHDT and CDR2 YNNKEL (reference sequence). This CDR3 is 16 amino acids long.

This clone was observed a few times. The chain is built from TRBV13 and TRBJ1-5, with 7 positions matching TRBD1. In germline, CDR1 is PRHDT, CDR2 FYEKMQ (reference sequence). V was clipped by 5 bases and J by 7 bases; unmatched bases: 11. CDR3 length: 15 residues. The CDR3 loop is CASSRGQVEGQPQHF. The CDR3 DNA reads as TGTGCCAGCAGCAGAGGACAGGTGGAGGGACAGCCCCAGCATTTT.

The chain employs TRBV5-1 and TRBJ1-2; 7 bases fit TRBD1. This CDR3 has 16 residues. The germline gives CDR1 SGHRS, CDR2 YFSETQ. V lost 4 bases, J lost 0 bases, and 9 bases stayed unmatched. CDR3 sequence reads: CASSLRTGGANYGYTF. CDR3 sequence (DNA): TGCGCCAGCAGCCTCAGGACAGGAGGGGCTAACTATGGCTACACCTTC.

The V gene is TRBV5-1, the J gene TRBJ2-5, with 7 nucleotides matching TRBD1. This CDR3 region has 15 residues. Germline CDR1 and CDR2: SGHRS and YFSETQ. The junction had 8 bases not matched to a gene; V was cut back by 1 base and J by 5 bases. CDR3 in DNA: TGCGCCAGCAGCTTGATGCCAGGGGGTGGGGAGACCCAGTACTTC. It specifies CASSLMPGGGETQYF.